The 19 T cell receptor beta chains below were found in one sample sequenced in a study of blood T cells in healthy people across ages. A second 7 to 11 cycle PCR used barcoded and J-beta primers. TCRdb independently ran MiXCR on the 5' RACE reads; one entry per CDR3 protein. The table has around 1,800,000 distinct CDR3 sequences, roughly two fifths seen once. Sequencing used blood. The source of these receptors is a human donor in good health.

This chain links TRBV29-1 with TRBJ2-1; D is perhaps TRBD1 or TRBD2 (5 bases each). The V gene's germline CDR1 is SQVTM and CDR2 ANQGSEA. V was shortened by 1 base and J by 10 bases, with 20 bases between the two germline ends. The CDR3 is made up of 15 amino acids. The CDR3 protein is CSVEGARDGSYEQFF. For the CDR3, the DNA is TGCAGCGTTGAAGGAGCACGGGACGGATCCTACGAGCAGTTCTTC.

This clonotype was counted only a few times. The rearrangement uses TRBV5-1 and TRBJ2-2; TRBD1 agrees at 7 bases. V gave up 9 bases and J gave up 3 bases; unmatched junction bases: 8. The CDR3 is made up of 14 amino acids. Per the germline V gene, CDR1 is SGHRS and CDR2 is YFSETQ. CDR3 coding DNA: TGCGCCACCCGACAGGGCACGGACACCGGGGAGCTGTTTTTT. It codes for CATRQGTDTGELFF.

The chain links TRBV4-3 to TRBJ2-4; D ambiguous. The DNA matches TRBJ2-7 better at its end, which makes the J call doubtful. There are 15 residues in the CDR3. CDR1 is LGHNA and CDR2 is YSLEER in the germline V gene. CDR3 in amino acids: CASSQDWRRESEQYF. The CDR3 coding sequence is TGCGCCAGCAGCCAAGATTGGAGAAGGGAAAGCGAGCAGTACTTC.

This chain joins TRBV29-1 and TRBJ1-3; D gene uncertain. The V and J ends lost 0 bases and 0 bases respectively, with 9 bases between them. Looked up from germline, CDR1 is SQVTM and CDR2 is ANQGSEA. This CDR3 has 15 amino acids. CDR3 loop: CSVEDWASSGNTIYF. In DNA, the CDR3 is TGCAGCGTTGAAGATTGGGCGAGCTCTGGAAACACCATATATTTT.

This clonotype was found a few times. The J gene is TRBJ2-3, the V gene TRBV9; D is undetermined. CDR1 and CDR2 (germline): SGDLS, YYNGEE. V was shortened by 0 bases and J by 6 bases, with 11 bases between the two germline ends. The CDR3 extends over 14 amino acids. The CDR3 reads CASSVANRWDTQYF. For the CDR3, the DNA is TGTGCCAGCAGCGTAGCCAACCGATGGGATACGCAGTATTTT.

This rearrangement joins TRBV4-3 to TRBJ2-1, with D perhaps matching TRBD2 (5 bases). CDR1 and CDR2 (germline): LGHNA, YSLEER. The V end was cut by 1 base, the J end by 8 bases, with 12 bases between. CDR3 size: 14 residues. In DNA form, the CDR3 reads TGCGCCAGCAGCCAAGGGGAGTCGGAGGATGAGCAGTTCTTC. Translation: CASSQGESEDEQFF.

This clonotype turned up a few times. This chain links TRBV7-8 with TRBJ2-1; TRBD1 is a possible D gene (6 bases). Germline loops: CDR1 SGHVS, CDR2 FQNEAQ. Trimming removed 6 bases from V and 0 bases from J, with 15 bases in between. This CDR3 is built from 16 residues. CDR3 sequence (DNA): TGTGCCAGCAGTCCTGACAGGTGGAACTCCTACAATGAGCAGTTCTTC. This sequence encodes CASSPDRWNSYNEQFF.

This clonotype has more than one count but fewer than ten. This rearrangement joins TRBV29-1 to TRBJ2-2; 8 bases fit TRBD1. The CDR3 contains 13 residues. Germline-derived CDR1 and CDR2 are SQVTM and ANQGSEA. The CDR3 region is CTADRGNTGELFF. CDR3 DNA sequence: TGCACCGCTGACAGGGGGAACACCGGGGAGCTGTTTTTT.

The rearrangement joins TRBV12-3 or TRBV12-4 to TRBJ1-2, with TRBD1 identical over 8 bases. The V segment lost 6 bases and the J segment 6 bases; nucleotides outside the gene matches: 9. The CDR3 sequence is 14 residues long. Here the CDR3 DNA reads TGTGCCAGCAGCCCCAGACAGGGGTTGGATGGCTACACCTTC. Its protein product is CASSPRQGLDGYTF.

This chain joins TRBV2 and TRBJ1-4, with 7 bases identical to TRBD1. Germline CDR1 is SNHLY and CDR2 is FYNNEI. V dropped 1 base and J dropped 10; count of bases not matched to a gene: 21. This CDR3 comprises 19 residues. The CDR3 loop reads CASSEGLAGPRHRDRKLFF. The CDR3, as DNA: TGTGCCAGCAGTGAAGGGCTAGCGGGACCCCGGCACCGGGACAGAAAACTGTTTTTT. Looking up the rest from reference TRBV2 and TRBJ1-4 gives the full variable domain: EPEVTQTPSHQVTQMGQEVILRCVPISNHLYFYWYRQILGQKVEFLVSFYNNEISEKSEIFDDQFSVERPDGSNFTLKIRSTKLEDSAMYFCASSEGLAGPRHRDRKLFFGSGTQLSVL.

V and J are TRBV21-1 and TRBJ2-1; TRBD1 reflects the table's D call only, with no check against the DNA. TRBV21-1 counts as a pseudogene. The CDR3 is 17 amino acids. The CDR3 DNA is TGTGCCAGCAGCGACCGGGACAGGGGGTGCTCCTACAATGAGCAGTTCTTC. It yields the protein CASSDRDRGCSYNEQFF.

This clonotype has just one count. V is TRBV5-1 and J is TRBJ1-5; 9 bases are shared with TRBD1. The J segment lost 0 bases and the V segment lost 4 bases, leaving 8 bases of the junction unmatched. Looked up from germline, CDR1 is SGHRS and CDR2 is YFSETQ. This CDR3 has 17 amino acids. CDR3 coding DNA: TGCGCCAGCAGCCCTCGAGTGGGACAGGGTAGCAATCAGCCCCAGCATTTT. This codes for CASSPRVGQGSNQPQHF.

As regards this clonotype: A read error may explain this, as a much larger clone is one base away. This sequence joins TRBV4-3 and TRBJ2-3; possibly TRBD2 for D (5 bases). The CDR3 runs 14 residues. Germline values: CDR1 LGHNA, CDR2 YSLEER. CDR3 loop: CAGSQGRLPDTQYF. CDR3 in DNA: TGCGCCGGCAGCCAAGGTAGACTACCAGATACGCAGTATTTT.

In regard to this clonotype: This could be a read error, since a much larger clone is one nucleotide away. Here the CDR3 reads CVSSARTSRANVLTF. The CDR3 DNA reads TGTGTCAGCAGCGCGAGGACGTCTAGGGCCAACGTCCTGACTTTC. This sequence joins TRBV7-2 and TRBJ2-6; D is unresolved. Germline-derived CDR1 and CDR2 are SGHTA and FQGNSA. The CDR3 runs 15 residues. The whole variable domain, filled in from reference TRBV7-2 and TRBJ2-6, reads GAGVSQSPSNKVTEKGKDVELRCDPISGHTALYWYRQSLGQGLEFLIYFQGNSAPDKSGLPSDRFSAERTGGSVSTLTIQRTQQEDSAVYLCVSSARTSRANVLTFGAGSRLTVL.

The rearrangement uses TRBV30 and TRBJ2-2, with a possible D match to TRBD2 (5 bases). The CDR3 sequence is 14 residues long. The V gene's germline CDR1 is GTSNPN and CDR2 SVGIG (reference sequence). Trimming cost V 3 bases and J 3 bases, with 11 bases left between them. CDR3 in amino acids: CAWRGVVDTGELFF. The CDR3 DNA sequence: TGTGCCTGGAGGGGAGTAGTGGACACCGGGGAGCTGTTTTTT.

The chain carries TRBV19 and TRBJ2-7; 8 bases match TRBD1. Germline trimming cut 3 bases from V and 0 bases from J; bases unmatched to any gene: 4. This CDR3 is 15 amino acids long. Germline loops: CDR1 LNHDA, CDR2 SQIVND (reference sequence). The CDR3 bases are TGTGCCAGTAGTATCCAGGGGGCAAGCTCCTACGAGCAGTACTTC. Residues: CASSIQGASSYEQYF.

In this sample, this clonotype turned up a few times. The chain uses TRBV7-9 and TRBJ2-7; 7 bases are shared with TRBD1. The CDR3 covers 16 residues. V trimming: 1 base; J trimming: 6 bases; junction bases outside the gene matches: 12. Per germline, CDR1 SEHNR and CDR2 FQNEAQ (reference sequence). The CDR3 DNA reads as TGTGCCAGCAGCTTAGGACGACAGGGAATATTCGGCGAGCAGTACTTC. Translating it yields CASSLGRQGIFGEQYF.

This clonotype showed up just a few times. As DNA, the CDR3 is TGTGCCAGCAGCGTAGGCCTAGCGGGGGCTCATGGGACCCAGTACTTC. Its protein product is CASSVGLAGAHGTQYF. V usage is TRBV9 and J usage is TRBJ2-7; 10 bases match TRBD2. The DNA matches TRBJ2-5 better at its end, which makes the J call doubtful. The CDR3 spans 16 residues. Germline CDR1 reads SGDLS; CDR2 reads YYNGEE.

The sample holds a few counts of this clonotype. The chain links TRBV11-1 to TRBJ2-1, with 8 bases that match TRBD2. The ends lost 5 bases at V and 4 bases at J; junction bases unmatched: 10. CDR1 is SGHAT, CDR2 FQDESV, per germline (reference sequence). The CDR3 runs 16 residues. CDR3 DNA sequence: TGTGCCAGCAGCCTCAATCCAGCGGGGGAGTACAATGAGCAGTTCTTC. Protein product: CASSLNPAGEYNEQFF.